This TCR beta chain was sequenced during a study of cytomegalovirus exposure and HLA in healthy donors. The study, taken as a whole, reports: Accurate prediction of HLA-A and HLA-B alleles (for most subjects) was reportedly achieved from TCR beta sequences. Available immune exposure information was restricted to CMV serostatus only.

Notes on this clone: Antigen specificity is unknown.

Amplification used 60 Vbeta primers and 13 Jbeta primers. Here immunoSEQ multiplex PCR was the method, and the copy in TCRdb shows in-frame clones only, minus some. Of 95,000 to 150,000 clones detected, 8.5% to 9% appear once; the ten largest clones hold 5% to 6.5%. V lost 5 bases, J lost 7 bases, and 14 bases lay in between. This CDR3 is built from 13 residues. The germline CDR1 and CDR2 sequences are SGHTA and FQGTGA. The sequenced material came from PBMCs. The source is a middle-aged woman in good health and CMV-seropositive. The V call is TRBV7-3, the J call TRBJ1-1, with D possibly matching TRBD1 (5 bases). The CDR3 spells CASSQGTHHEAFF. The DNA of the CDR3 is TGTGCCAGCAGCCAAGGGACTCACCATGAAGCTTTCTTT.